The 21 T cell receptor beta chains in this list originate from one sample, sequenced in a study of T cells in Graves' hyperthyroidism and ophthalmopathy (dated 2019 in TCRdb). Library construction relied on multiplex PCR. Sequencing was performed on an Illumina HiSeq 2000. The TCR beta CDR3 regions were amplified from RNA transcripts. The TCR CDR3 was subjected to a first round of RT-PCR using the HTBI primer set and the Qiagen OneStep RT-PCR kit. The public reads were reprocessed in TCRdb via fastp at Q25 and MiXCR, keeping in-frame beta chains. Each record represents a unique CDR3 protein, reported with the most common genes and DNA among its rows. The table for this sample lists about 840,000 distinct CDR3 sequences; 35% to 40% of them were counted only once. The ten largest clones represent 7.5% to 9.5% of the sample. Sample: blood. The source is a young man with Graves' hyperthyroidism.

This chain uses TRBV6-5 with TRBJ1-4, with D maybe TRBD1 (6 bases). Looked up from germline, CDR1 is MNHEY and CDR2 is SVGAGI. Trimming stripped 4 bases from V and 5 bases from J, with 11 bases between. The CDR3 runs 14 residues. This CDR3 is CASSSGAGNEKLFF. In nucleotides, the CDR3 is TGTGCCAGCAGTTCGGGGGCGGGAAATGAAAAACTGTTTTTT.

J is TRBJ2-5 and V is TRBV12-3 or TRBV12-4; TRBD2 might be the D (6 bases). V dropped 5 bases and J dropped 4 bases, with 8 bases sitting between them. This CDR3 spans 12 amino acids. This CDR3 is CASSRDSETQYF. CDR3 DNA: TGTGCCAGCAGTAGGGACTCAGAGACCCAGTACTTC.

To note about this clonotype: Without the conserved terminal phenylalanine or tryptophan, this CDR3 likely stems from a read error. The gene calls are TRBV2 and TRBJ1-1, with TRBD1 identical over 9 bases. From germline, CDR1 is SNHLY and CDR2 FYNNEI. The CDR3 covers 17 residues. Trimming removed 6 bases from V and 4 bases from J; junction bases left unmatched: 15. The CDR3 spells CASSLVSAGTGRTEAFL. The CDR3 DNA is TGTGCCAGCAGCTTAGTATCCGCCGGGACAGGGCGCACTGAAGCTTTCCTT.

V usage is TRBV25-1 and J usage is TRBJ1-2, with D tentatively TRBD1 (6 bases). Trimming took 7 bases from V and 3 from J, leaving 18 bases between them. The CDR3 consists of 15 residues. Germline V CDR1 and CDR2: MGHDK, SYGVNS. The CDR3 is CASTPAGGAYYGYTF. CDR3 DNA sequence: TGTGCCAGCACTCCGGCGGGGGGCGCGTACTATGGCTACACCTTC.

In its sample, this clonotype was seen many times. The rearrangement uses TRBV20-1 and TRBJ1-1, with no clear D. The ends were cut back, 5 bases at V and 0 bases at J, with 10 bases in the middle. Germline V lookup: CDR1 DFQATT, CDR2 SNEGSKA (reference sequence). The CDR3 consists of 13 residues. CDR3 bases: TGCAGTGCTCCACACCGCTTGAACACTGAAGCTTTCTTT. This encodes CSAPHRLNTEAFF.

V and J are TRBV12-3 or TRBV12-4 and TRBJ2-7; 9 bases match TRBD1. With 1 base clipped from V and 5 bases from J, the junction kept 6 bases outside the gene matches. The CDR3 has 15 residues. CDR3 sequence: CASSLVVGQGHEQYF. The DNA of the CDR3 is TGTGCCAGCAGTTTAGTAGTGGGACAGGGCCACGAGCAGTACTTC.

There are many counts of this clonotype. The chain carries TRBV5-1 and TRBJ1-2, with D unresolved. Trimming took off 0 bases at V and 4 bases at J, with 10 bases between the two ends. Germline V gene data show CDR1 as SGHRS and CDR2 as YFSETQ. The CDR3 spans 14 residues. CDR3 sequence: CASSLGHSTYGYTF. CDR3 DNA sequence: TGCGCCAGCAGCTTGGGACACTCCACCTATGGCTACACCTTC.

The genes are TRBV7-9 and TRBJ2-6, with D perhaps matching TRBD2 (7 bases). There are 18 residues in the CDR3. CDR1 is SEHNR, CDR2 FQNEAQ, per germline (reference sequence). Trimming pared 3 bases from V and 0 bases from J, leaving 15 bases between. The CDR3 reads CASSLGGHMPSGANVLTF. CDR3 coding DNA: TGTGCCAGCAGCTTGGGGGGGCACATGCCCTCTGGGGCCAACGTCCTGACTTTC.

Remarks on this clonotype: At one of its ends the junction is not consistent with the germline gene, which may arise from a read error. The chain couples TRBV10-2 to TRBJ1-1, with 7 bases identical to TRBD1. The germline V gene encodes CDR1 WSHSY and CDR2 SAAADI. This CDR3 comprises 14 residues. The CDR3 DNA sequence: TGTGCCAGCTATCAACAGGGGATGAACACTGAAGCTTTCTTT. As protein: CASYQQGMNTEAFF.

V usage is TRBV19 and J usage is TRBJ2-5; 7 bases map to TRBD2. The V gene's germline CDR1 is LNHDA and CDR2 SQIVND (reference sequence). V shed 8 bases and J 5 bases; nucleotides not matched to a gene: 8. This CDR3 is 13 amino acids long. The CDR3, as DNA: TGTGCCAGTCGGCGCGGGAGAGGGGAGACCCAGTACTTC. Protein product: CASRRGRGETQYF.

This clonotype was found a few times. The chain combines TRBV4-1 with TRBJ2-2; tentative D call: TRBD1 (5 bases). The CDR3 runs 15 residues. Germline-derived CDR1 and CDR2 are MGHRA and YSYEKL. V was pared by 1 base and J by 7 bases, with 13 bases between. CDR3 protein: CASSQAPFQGGELFF. The CDR3 nucleotides are TGCGCCAGCAGCCAAGCTCCGTTTCAGGGCGGGGAGCTGTTTTTT.

A remark on this clonotype: One end of the junction fails to match germline, which may point to a read error. The V gene is TRBV4-1, the J gene TRBJ2-7, with D tentatively TRBD1 (6 bases). The CDR3 contains 13 residues. The germline gives CDR1 MGHRA, CDR2 YSYEKL. CDR3 nucleotides: TGTGCCAGCAGTCTTAGACAGGCTCGCGAGCAGTACTTC. It yields the protein CASSLRQAREQYF.

This clonotype was seen a handful of times. The chain employs TRBV29-1 and TRBJ2-6; D is unresolved. The CDR3 extends over 13 amino acids. Germline CDR1 reads SQVTM; CDR2 reads ANQGSEA. The V end lost 7 bases, the J end lost 2 bases, and 9 bases lay between the germline ends. The CDR3 is CSGSATGANVLTF. The CDR3 DNA reads TGCAGCGGGAGTGCCACTGGGGCCAACGTCCTGACTTTC.

This clonotype has only a few counts. A read error may account for a junction end that differs from germline. The chain combines TRBV7-8 with TRBJ2-6; the match to TRBD2 covers 10 bases. Germline V lookup: CDR1 SGHVS, CDR2 FQNEAQ. The CDR3 is made up of 17 amino acids. The CDR3 is CASSQGLAGAGANVLTF. CDR3 DNA sequence: TGCGCCAGCAGCCAAGGCCTAGCGGGAGCTGGGGCCAACGTCCTGACTTTC.

The genes are TRBV6-1 and TRBJ1-2; weak D call: TRBD1 (6 bases). Germline CDR1 MNHNS, CDR2 SASEGT. V gave up 7 bases and J gave up 5 bases, with 14 bases separating them. This CDR3 contains 13 residues. The CDR3 sequence is CASMVQGKYGYTF. In DNA, the CDR3 is TGTGCCAGCATGGTGCAGGGGAAGTATGGCTACACCTTC.

This clonotype was seen only a few times. The V call is TRBV6-5, the J call TRBJ1-2; D ambiguous. Between the trimmed V and J ends, which lost 8 bases and 4 bases, there was a span of 11 bases. CDR1 MNHEY and CDR2 SVGAGI come from the germline V gene. The CDR3 length is 12 residues. The CDR3 region has the DNA TGTGCCAGCTCCGGACTTCGCTATGGCTACACCTTC. Its protein is CASSGLRYGYTF.

The chain links TRBV7-4 to TRBJ1-1; tentatively, D is TRBD1 (5 bases). Germline V lookup: CDR1 SGHVT, CDR2 SQSDAQ. Trimming left V 1 base short and J 3 bases short, with 9 bases between. The CDR3 runs 14 residues. The DNA for the CDR3 is TGTGCCAGCAGCTTAGACAGGACCGACACTGAAGCTTTCTTT. Translating gives CASSLDRTDTEAFF.

The V gene is TRBV19, the J gene TRBJ1-3, with D possibly TRBD1 on 5 matching bases. Germline values: CDR1 LNHDA, CDR2 SQIVND (reference sequence). Trimming removed 9 bases at V and 2 bases at J, with 17 bases between. CDR3 length: 15 residues. The CDR3 nucleotides are TGTGCCAGGGGTCGGGGCCCTTACCCTGGAAACACCATATATTTT. Translation: CARGRGPYPGNTIYF.

In the case of this clonotype: A much larger clone is a single base away; this may be a read error. The chain has TRBV29-1 and TRBJ2-7, with D perhaps assigned TRBD1 or TRBD2 (5 bases each). The CDR3 is made up of 12 amino acids. V lost 5 bases and J 4 bases, leaving 12 bases between the germline ends. CDR1 and CDR2 from the germline V gene are SQVTM and ANQGSEA. The CDR3: CSVRQRGYEQYF. The CDR3 coding sequence is TGCAGCGTTAGACAGAGGGGATACGAGCAGTACTTC.

This clonotype was detected ten times or more. The chain uses TRBV7-2 and TRBJ1-5; D is uncertain. Germline V gene lookup returns CDR1 SGHTA and CDR2 FQGNSA. The V and J ends lost 3 bases and 0 bases respectively, with 6 bases between them. CDR3 length equals 14 residues. The CDR3 reads CASSFPGSNQPQHF. The CDR3 DNA is TGTGCCAGCAGCTTTCCAGGTAGCAATCAGCCCCAGCATTTT.

This clonotype was detected ten times or more. The rearrangement uses TRBV29-1 and TRBJ1-1, with TRBD1 as a possible D gene (6 bases). CDR3 length: 13 amino acids. From germline, CDR1 is SQVTM and CDR2 ANQGSEA. V dropped 5 bases and J dropped 1 base, with 11 bases sitting between them. The CDR3 coding sequence is TGCAGCGTTTCCGGGGGACAGAACACTGAAGCTTTCTTT. It yields the protein CSVSGGQNTEAFF.